This section outlines one TCR beta chain sequence together with its context. This sample is part of a study of technical replicates of blood from several donors. The protocol was immunoSEQ multiplex PCR, while the TCRdb copy is restricted to in-frame clones and leaves out a portion. The table includes around 72,000 clones, about 89% detected once. The CDR3 totals 14 residues. The germline V and J ends were trimmed by 5 bases and 8 bases, with 19 bases remaining between them. Germline values: CDR1 SGHTS, CDR2 YDEGEE. The chain joins TRBV5-8 to TRBJ1-2; D unclear. The clonotype originates from a human donor in good health. Some clones in this sample may be carry-over from other donors' samples. Sequences were obtained from PBMCs. The CDR3 sequence: CASSRPPGAQGYTF. The DNA of the CDR3 is TGTGCCAGCAGTCGACCGCCGGGAGCCCAGGGCTACACCTTC.